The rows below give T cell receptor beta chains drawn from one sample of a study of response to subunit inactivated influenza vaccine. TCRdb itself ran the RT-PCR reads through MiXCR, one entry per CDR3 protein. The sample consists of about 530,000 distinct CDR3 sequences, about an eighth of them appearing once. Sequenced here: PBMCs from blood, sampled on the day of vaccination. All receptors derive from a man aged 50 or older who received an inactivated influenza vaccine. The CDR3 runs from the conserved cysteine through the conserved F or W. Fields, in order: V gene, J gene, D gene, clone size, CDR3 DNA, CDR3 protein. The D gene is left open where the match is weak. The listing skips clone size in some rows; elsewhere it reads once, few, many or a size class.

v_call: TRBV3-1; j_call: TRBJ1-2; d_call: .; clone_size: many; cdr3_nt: TGTGCCAGCAGCCGGAGGGACACACTTAATGGCTACACCTTC; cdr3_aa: CASSRRDTLNGYTF
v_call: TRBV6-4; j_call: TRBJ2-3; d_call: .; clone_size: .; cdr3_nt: TGTGCCAGCAGTCCACGCGGTCCCCGCACAGATACGCAGTATTTT; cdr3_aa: CASSPRGPRTDTQYF
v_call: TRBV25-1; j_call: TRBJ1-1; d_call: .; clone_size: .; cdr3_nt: TGTGCCAGCAGTGAAGTAGGAACAGCTGAAGCTTTCTTT; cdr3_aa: CASSEVGTAEAFF
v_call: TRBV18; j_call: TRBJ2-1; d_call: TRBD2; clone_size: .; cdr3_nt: TGTGCCAGCTCACCCGGACTAGCGGGAGCGAGGAACAATGAGCAGTTCTTC; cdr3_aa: CASSPGLAGARNNEQFF
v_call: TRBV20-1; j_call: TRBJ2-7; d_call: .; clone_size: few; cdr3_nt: TGCAGTGCCCATCGAGGGGCCTCCTACGAGCAGTACTTC; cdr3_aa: CSAHRGASYEQYF
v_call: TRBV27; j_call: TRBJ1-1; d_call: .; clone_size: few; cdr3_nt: TGTGCCAGCATTGCGACGGAGGGGGTTCACACTGAAGCTTTCTTT; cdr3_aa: CASIATEGVHTEAFF
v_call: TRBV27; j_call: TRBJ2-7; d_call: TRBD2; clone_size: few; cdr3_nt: TGTGCCAGCAGTTTGACAGTATTTAGCGGGGGGGCCTACGAGCAGTACTTC; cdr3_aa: CASSLTVFSGGAYEQYF
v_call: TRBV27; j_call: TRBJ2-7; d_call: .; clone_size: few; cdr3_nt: TGTGCCAGCAGTTTCAAGCTTGTCCACGAGCAGTACTTC; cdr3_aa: CASSFKLVHEQYF
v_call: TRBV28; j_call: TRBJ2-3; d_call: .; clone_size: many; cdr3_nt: TGTGCCAGCAGCTTGGACTCGGATACGCAGTATTTT; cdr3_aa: CASSLDSDTQYF
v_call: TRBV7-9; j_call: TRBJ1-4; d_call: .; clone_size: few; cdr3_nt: TGTGCCAGCAGCTTAGCAGGTCGGCCTGAAAAACTGTTTTTT; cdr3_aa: CASSLAGRPEKLFF
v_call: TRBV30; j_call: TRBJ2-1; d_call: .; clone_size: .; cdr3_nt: TGTGCCTGGAGTGAACCTAGCCCAGAGCAGTTCTTC; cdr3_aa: CAWSEPSPEQFF
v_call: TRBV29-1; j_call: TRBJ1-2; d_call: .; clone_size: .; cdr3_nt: TGCAGCGTTGTGGGGTTTGAGGACTATGGCTACACCTTC; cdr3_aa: CSVVGFEDYGYTF
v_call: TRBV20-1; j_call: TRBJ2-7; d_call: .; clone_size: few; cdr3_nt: TGCAGTGCTAGAGGATCTAGCGACAGGGCCTACGAGCAGTACTTC; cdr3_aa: CSARGSSDRAYEQYF
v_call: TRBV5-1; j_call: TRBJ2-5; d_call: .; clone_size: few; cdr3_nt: TGCGCCAGCAGCTTGGAGGGACGGAAAGAGACCCAGTACTTC; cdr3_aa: CASSLEGRKETQYF
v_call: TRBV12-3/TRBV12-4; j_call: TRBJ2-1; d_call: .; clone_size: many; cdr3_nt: TGTGCCAGCAGTTTCTTACTAAGCCTCTACAATGAGCAGTTCTTC; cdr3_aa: CASSFLLSLYNEQFF
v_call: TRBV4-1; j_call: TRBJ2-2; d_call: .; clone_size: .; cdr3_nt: TGCGCCAGCAGCCTTCTCTCGACCAGGGGGGTCACCGGGGAGCTGTTTTTT; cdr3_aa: CASSLLSTRGVTGELFF
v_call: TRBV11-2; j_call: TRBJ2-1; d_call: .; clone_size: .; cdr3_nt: TGTGCCAGCAGTTTTGATGGGGGCGCGTGGAATGAGCAGTTCTTC; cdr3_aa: CASSFDGGAWNEQFF
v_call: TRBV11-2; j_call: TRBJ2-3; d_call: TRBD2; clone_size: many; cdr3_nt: TGTGCCAGCCCACCGGGACTAGCGGGGGGCCACTACCTCGACGATACGCAGTATTTT; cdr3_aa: CASPPGLAGGHYLDDTQYF
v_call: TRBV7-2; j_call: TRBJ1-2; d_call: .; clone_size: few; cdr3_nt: TGTGCCAGCACAGGGCTTGGCTATGGCTACACCTTC; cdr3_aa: CASTGLGYGYTF
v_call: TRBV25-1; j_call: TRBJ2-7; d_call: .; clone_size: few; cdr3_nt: TGTGCCACCCTCCCTGGGGGAGGTCACTACGAGCAGTACTTC; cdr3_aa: CATLPGGGHYEQYF
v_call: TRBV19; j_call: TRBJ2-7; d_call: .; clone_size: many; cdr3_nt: TGTGCCAGTAGTAAGGCAAAAGGTCTCGAGCAGTACTTC; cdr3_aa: CASSKAKGLEQYF